Presented here are 9 T cell receptor beta chains from one specimen sequenced in a study of chemoradiotherapy in HPV16-positive cancers. Profiling relied on immunoSEQ multiplex PCR, and the TCRdb table lists in-frame clones only, not all of them. This sample has more than 9,000 clones; roughly 65% occur once, and the top ten carry roughly 14%. The specimen was collected from a patient who underwent chemoradiotherapy. The receptors were sampled from a human donor with HPV-associated anogenital cancer.

This sequence joins TRBV7-2 and TRBJ2-1; D remains ambiguous. This CDR3 has 12 amino acids. Germline loops: CDR1 SGHTA, CDR2 FQGNSA. V lost 5 bases to trimming and J lost 10 bases, with 12 bases between them. The CDR3 here is CASSPPGPEQFF. DNA of the CDR3: TGTGCCAGCAGCCCACCGGGCCCCGAGCAGTTCTTC.

This chain uses TRBV7-8 with TRBJ1-1; D remains unclear. This CDR3 has 12 residues. V was shortened by 9 bases and J by 3 bases, with 11 bases between the two germline ends. Per the germline V gene, CDR1 is SGHVS and CDR2 is FQNEAQ. This CDR3 is CASRRFDTEAFF. The CDR3 region has the DNA TGTGCCAGTAGAAGATTTGACACTGAAGCTTTCTTT.

This clone qualifies as medium-sized (0.01 to 0.1%). V gene TRBV19 combines with J gene TRBJ2-7; maybe TRBD1 (6 bases). This CDR3 has 12 residues. Trimming took off 3 bases at V and 8 bases at J, with 11 bases between the two ends. The germline gives CDR1 LNHDA, CDR2 SQIVND (reference sequence). CDR3 sequence reads: CASSMVGAQQYF. CDR3 nucleotide sequence: TGTGCCAGTAGTATGGTGGGGGCCCAGCAGTACTTC.

This sequence joins TRBV28 and TRBJ2-3, with D possibly called TRBD1 or TRBD2 (6 bases each). V lost 5 bases and J lost 3, with 18 bases in between. The CDR3 has 16 amino acids. Germline values: CDR1 MDHEN, CDR2 SYDVKM. The CDR3: CASSAAGRRGTDTQYF. The CDR3 coding sequence is TGTGCCAGCAGTGCGGCCGGCCGGAGGGGGACAGATACGCAGTATTTT.

This clone appeared a single time. The gene calls are TRBV11-2 and TRBJ1-2; D not certain. The CDR3 is 11 residues long. V was clipped by 4 bases and J by 9 bases, with 9 bases between them. From germline, CDR1 is SGHAT and CDR2 FQNNGV. CDR3 sequence: CASSSFPSYTF. As DNA, the CDR3 is TGTGCCAGCAGCTCCTTTCCTAGCTACACCTTC.

This chain uses TRBV30 with TRBJ2-7; D is unresolved. The germline V gene encodes CDR1 GTSNPN and CDR2 SVGIG (reference sequence). The length of the CDR3 is 12 residues. V was shortened by 8 bases and J by 6 bases, with 17 bases between the two germline ends. CDR3 sequence reads: CAQDRGLGEQYF. CDR3 coding DNA: TGTGCCCAGGATCGCGGCCTCGGCGAGCAGTACTTC.

This sequence joins TRBV7-2 and TRBJ2-1; 12 bases align to TRBD2. Germline CDR1 reads SGHTA; CDR2 reads FQGNSA. The CDR3 consists of 16 residues. V shed 0 bases, J shed 9 bases, and the junction held 6 bases outside the gene matches. The CDR3 spells CASSLASSGGAGEQFF. In DNA form, the CDR3 reads TGTGCCAGCAGCTTAGCGTCTAGCGGGGGGGCCGGTGAGCAGTTCTTC. Variable domain in full (rest from reference TRBV7-2 and TRBJ2-1): GAGVSQSPSNKVTEKGKDVELRCDPISGHTALYWYRQSLGQGLEFLIYFQGNSAPDKSGLPSDRFSAERTGGSVSTLTIQRTQQEDSAVYLCASSLASSGGAGEQFFGPGTRLTVL.

The genes are TRBV7-2 and TRBJ2-1; 8 positions match TRBD2. Germline V gene sequence: CDR1 SGHTA, CDR2 FQGNSA. CDR3 length: 17 amino acids. Unmatched junction bases numbered 15, after V lost 5 bases and J lost 6 bases. CDR3 nucleotide sequence: TGTGCCAGCAGCCAAGCGGGCGCGGGGGGTTTAGTCAATGAGCAGTTCTTC. Its protein is CASSQAGAGGLVNEQFF.

V gene TRBV21-1 combines with J gene TRBJ1-2. TRBV21-1 is annotated as a pseudogene. The CDR3 loop spans 14 amino acids. The CDR3, as DNA: TGTGCCAGCAGACGACGGCACAGCGGGTGTGGCTACACCTTC. It is translated as CASRRRHSGCGYTF.